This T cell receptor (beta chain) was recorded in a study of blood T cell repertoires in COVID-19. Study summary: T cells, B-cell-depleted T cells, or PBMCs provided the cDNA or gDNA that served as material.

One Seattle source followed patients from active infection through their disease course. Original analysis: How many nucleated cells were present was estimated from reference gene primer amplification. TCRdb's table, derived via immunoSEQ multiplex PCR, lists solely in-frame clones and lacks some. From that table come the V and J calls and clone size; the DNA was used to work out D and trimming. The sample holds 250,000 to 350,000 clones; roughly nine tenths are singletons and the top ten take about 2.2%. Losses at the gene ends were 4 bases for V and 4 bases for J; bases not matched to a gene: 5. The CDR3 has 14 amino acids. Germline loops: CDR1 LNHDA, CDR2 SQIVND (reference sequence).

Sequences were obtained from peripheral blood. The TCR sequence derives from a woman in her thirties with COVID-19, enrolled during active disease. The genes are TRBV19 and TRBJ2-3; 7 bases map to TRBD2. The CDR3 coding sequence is TGTGCCAGTAGTACCAGCGGGACCCCAGATACGCAGTATTTT. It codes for CASSTSGTPDTQYF.